This TCR beta chain was obtained from a study of early T cells in non-severe SARS-CoV-2 infection. Study in general: Sequenced material consisted of bulk RNA (from unsorted whole blood), and chains were unpaired. Study-level results: VDJdb matching, biased toward anti-spike CD8 responses, missed private and CD4 specificities.

Each cDNA molecule carried a unique molecular identifier. One entry per CDR3 protein, called by TCRdb with MiXCR from the 5' RACE reads. The data contain around 70,000 distinct CDR3 sequences, 12% of them seen just once; the ten biggest clones take up roughly 1.7%. About this clonotype: What it binds is unknown.

The V and J ends lost 4 bases and 7 bases respectively, with 15 bases between them. Germline V lookup: CDR1 SGHNT, CDR2 YYREEE (reference sequence). This CDR3 region has 13 residues. The genes are TRBV5-4 and TRBJ2-7; unclear D gene. Sequencing used whole blood. This receptor was identified in an adult who was a healthcare worker with PCR-confirmed SARS-CoV-2 infection or an uninfected control (not recorded which). The DNA for the CDR3 is TGTGCCAGCAGCACTCCGGAAGGGCGTGAGCAGTACTTC. It is translated as CASSTPEGREQYF.